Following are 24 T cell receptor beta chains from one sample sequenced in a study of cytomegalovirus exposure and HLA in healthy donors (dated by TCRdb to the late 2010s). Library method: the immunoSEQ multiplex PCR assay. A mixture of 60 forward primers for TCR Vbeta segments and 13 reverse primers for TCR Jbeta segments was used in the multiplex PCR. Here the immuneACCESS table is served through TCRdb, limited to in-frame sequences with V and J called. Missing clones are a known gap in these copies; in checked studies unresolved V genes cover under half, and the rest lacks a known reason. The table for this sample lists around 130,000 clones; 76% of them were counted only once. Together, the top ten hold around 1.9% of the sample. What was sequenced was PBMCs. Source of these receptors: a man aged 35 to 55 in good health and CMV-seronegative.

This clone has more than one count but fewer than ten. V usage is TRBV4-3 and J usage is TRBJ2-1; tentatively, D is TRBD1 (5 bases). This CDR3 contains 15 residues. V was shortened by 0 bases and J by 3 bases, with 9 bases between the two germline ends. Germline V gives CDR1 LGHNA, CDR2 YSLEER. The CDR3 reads CASSQDLGDYNEQFF. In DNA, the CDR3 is TGCGCCAGCAGCCAAGATCTAGGGGACTACAATGAGCAGTTCTTC.

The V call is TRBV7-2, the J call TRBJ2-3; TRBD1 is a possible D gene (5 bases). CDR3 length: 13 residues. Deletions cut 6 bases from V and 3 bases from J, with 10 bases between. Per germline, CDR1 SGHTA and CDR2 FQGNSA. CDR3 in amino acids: CASRPPGTDTQYF. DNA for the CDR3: TGTGCCAGCAGACCACCAGGGACAGATACGCAGTATTTT.

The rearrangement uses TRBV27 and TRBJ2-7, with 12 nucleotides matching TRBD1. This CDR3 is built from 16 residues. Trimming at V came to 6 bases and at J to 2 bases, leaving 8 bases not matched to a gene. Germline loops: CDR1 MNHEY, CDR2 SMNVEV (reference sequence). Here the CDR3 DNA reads TGTGCCAGCAGCCCAGAAGGGACAGGGGGCACCTACGAGCAGTACTTC. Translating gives CASSPEGTGGTYEQYF.

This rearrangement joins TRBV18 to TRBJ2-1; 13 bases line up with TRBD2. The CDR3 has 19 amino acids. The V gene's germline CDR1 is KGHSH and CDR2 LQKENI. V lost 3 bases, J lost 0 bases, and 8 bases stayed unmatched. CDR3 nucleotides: TGTGCCAGCTCACCGGGACCGGGACTAGCGGGATCCTCCTACAATGAGCAGTTCTTC. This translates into CASSPGPGLAGSSYNEQFF.

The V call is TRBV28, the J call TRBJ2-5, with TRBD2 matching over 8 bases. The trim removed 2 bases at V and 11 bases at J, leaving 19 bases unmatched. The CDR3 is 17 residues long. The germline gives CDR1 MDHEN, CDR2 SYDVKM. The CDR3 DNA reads TGTGCCAGCAGTTTACCGGCGGGGGGCGGTCGATTTGGAGAGCAGTACTTC. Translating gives CASSLPAGGGRFGEQYF.

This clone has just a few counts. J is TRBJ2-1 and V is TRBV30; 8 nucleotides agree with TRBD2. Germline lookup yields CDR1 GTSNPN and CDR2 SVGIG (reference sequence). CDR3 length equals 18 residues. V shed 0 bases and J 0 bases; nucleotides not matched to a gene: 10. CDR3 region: CAWSVVAGTLSSYNEQFF. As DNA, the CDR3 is TGTGCCTGGAGTGTAGTAGCGGGGACCCTTAGCTCCTACAATGAGCAGTTCTTC.

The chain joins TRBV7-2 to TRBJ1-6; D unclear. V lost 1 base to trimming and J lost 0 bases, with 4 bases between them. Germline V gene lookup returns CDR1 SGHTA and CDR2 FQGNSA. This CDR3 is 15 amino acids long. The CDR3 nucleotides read TGTGCCAGCAGCTTAGAGAGCTCCTATAATTCACCCCTCCACTTT. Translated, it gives CASSLESSYNSPLHF.

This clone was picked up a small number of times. CDR3 nucleotides: TGTGCCAGCAGCGTAGATCCCGTCCCCGCGGGAAACACCATATATTTT. Translating gives CASSVDPVPAGNTIYF. The chain has TRBV9 and TRBJ1-3; no firm D call. CDR1 is SGDLS and CDR2 is YYNGEE in the germline V gene. V lost 0 bases and J lost 4, with 14 bases in between. This CDR3 is built from 16 residues.

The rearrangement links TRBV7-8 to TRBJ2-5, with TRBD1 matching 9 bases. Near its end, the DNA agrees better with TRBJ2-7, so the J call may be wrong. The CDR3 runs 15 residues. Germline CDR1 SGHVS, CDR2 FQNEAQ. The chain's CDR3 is CASSLTGQGYYEQYF. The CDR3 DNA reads TGTGCCAGCAGCTTAACCGGACAGGGGTACTACGAGCAGTACTTC.

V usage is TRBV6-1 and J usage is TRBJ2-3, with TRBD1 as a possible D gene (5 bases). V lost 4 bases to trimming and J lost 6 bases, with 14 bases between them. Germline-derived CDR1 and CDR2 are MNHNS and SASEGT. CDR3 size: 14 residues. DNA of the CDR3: TGTGCCAGCAGTGGGGGTTCGTGGGGCGATACGCAGTATTTT. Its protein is CASSGGSWGDTQYF.

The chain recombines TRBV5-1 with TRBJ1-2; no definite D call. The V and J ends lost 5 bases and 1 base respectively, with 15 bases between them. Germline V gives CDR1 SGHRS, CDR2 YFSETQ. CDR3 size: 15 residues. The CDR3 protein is CASRERPAGNYGYTF. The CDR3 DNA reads TGCGCCAGCAGGGAACGACCAGCGGGTAACTATGGCTACACCTTC.

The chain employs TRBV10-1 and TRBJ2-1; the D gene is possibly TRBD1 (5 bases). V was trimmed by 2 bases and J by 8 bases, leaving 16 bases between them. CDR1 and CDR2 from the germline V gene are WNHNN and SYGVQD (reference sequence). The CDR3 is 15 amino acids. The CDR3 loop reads CASSENGAPRDEQFF. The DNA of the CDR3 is TGCGCCAGCAGTGAGAATGGGGCACCACGCGATGAGCAGTTCTTC.

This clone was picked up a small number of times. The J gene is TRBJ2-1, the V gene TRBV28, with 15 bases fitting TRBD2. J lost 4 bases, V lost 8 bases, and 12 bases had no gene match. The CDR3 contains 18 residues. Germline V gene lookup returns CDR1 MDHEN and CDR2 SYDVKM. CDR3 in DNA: TGTGCCAGCCTGGAACACGGGACTAGCGGGAGGCAATACAATGAGCAGTTCTTC. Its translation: CASLEHGTSGRQYNEQFF.

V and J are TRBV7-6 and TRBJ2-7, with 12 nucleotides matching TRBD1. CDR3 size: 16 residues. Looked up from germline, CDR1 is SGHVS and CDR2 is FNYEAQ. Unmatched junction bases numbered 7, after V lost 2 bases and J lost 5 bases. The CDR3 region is CASSLTGTGGFDEQYF. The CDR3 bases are TGTGCCAGCAGCTTAACCGGGACAGGGGGCTTCGACGAGCAGTACTTC. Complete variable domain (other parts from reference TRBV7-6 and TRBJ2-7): GAGVSQSPRYKVTKRGQDVALRCDPISGHVSLYWYRQALGQGPEFLTYFNYEAQQDKSGLPNDRFSAERPEGSISTLTIQRTEQRDSAMYRCASSLTGTGGFDEQYFGPGTRLTVT.

In DNA, the CDR3 is TGTGCTACGACAGACCCCTCTGGGGCCAACGTCCTGACTTTC. Translated: CATTDPSGANVLTF. V is TRBV10-3 and J is TRBJ2-6; a weak D match, TRBD1 (5 bases). The CDR3 totals 14 residues. Germline CDR1 is ENHRY and CDR2 is SYGVKD.

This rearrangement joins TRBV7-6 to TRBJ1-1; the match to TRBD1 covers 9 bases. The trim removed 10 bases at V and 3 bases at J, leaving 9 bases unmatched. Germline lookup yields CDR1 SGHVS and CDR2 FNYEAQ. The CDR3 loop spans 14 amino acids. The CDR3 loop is CATSTGGGHTEAFF. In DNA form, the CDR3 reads TGTGCCACTTCTACAGGGGGCGGACACACTGAAGCTTTCTTT.

CDR3 in amino acids: CASSNQDKYGYTF. In DNA, the CDR3 is TGTGCCAGCAGCAACCAGGACAAATATGGCTACACCTTC. The chain recombines TRBV5-4 with TRBJ1-2, with TRBD1 as a possible D gene (5 bases). Trimming took off 4 bases at V and 5 bases at J, with 12 bases between the two ends. CDR1 and CDR2 (germline): SGHNT, YYREEE (reference sequence). The CDR3 is made up of 13 amino acids.

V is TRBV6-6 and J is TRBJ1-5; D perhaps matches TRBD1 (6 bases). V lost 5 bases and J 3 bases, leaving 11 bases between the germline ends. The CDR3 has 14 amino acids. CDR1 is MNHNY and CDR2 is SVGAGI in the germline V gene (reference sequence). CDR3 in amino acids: CASSLGQFNQPQHF. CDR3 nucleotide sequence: TGTGCCAGCAGTCTAGGACAGTTCAATCAGCCCCAGCATTTT.

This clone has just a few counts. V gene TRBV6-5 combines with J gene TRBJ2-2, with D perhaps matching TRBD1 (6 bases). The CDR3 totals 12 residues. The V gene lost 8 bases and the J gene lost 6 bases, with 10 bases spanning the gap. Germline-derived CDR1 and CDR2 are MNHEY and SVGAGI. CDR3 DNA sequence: TGTGCCAGCCAGGGGTCCCCCGGGGAGCTGTTTTTT. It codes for CASQGSPGELFF.

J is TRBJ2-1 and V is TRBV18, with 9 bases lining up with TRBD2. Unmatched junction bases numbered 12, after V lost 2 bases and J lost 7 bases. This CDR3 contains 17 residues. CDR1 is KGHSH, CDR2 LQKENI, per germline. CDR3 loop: CASSPWFGTSSENEQFF. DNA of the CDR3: TGTGCCAGCTCACCATGGTTTGGGACTAGCAGCGAAAATGAGCAGTTCTTC.

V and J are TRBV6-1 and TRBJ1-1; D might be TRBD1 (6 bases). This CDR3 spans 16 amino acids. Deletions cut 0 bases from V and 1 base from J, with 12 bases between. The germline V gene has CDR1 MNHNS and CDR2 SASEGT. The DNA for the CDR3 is TGTGCCAGCAGTGAAGCACAGGGCGGTAGGAACACTGAAGCTTTCTTT. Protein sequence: CASSEAQGGRNTEAFF.

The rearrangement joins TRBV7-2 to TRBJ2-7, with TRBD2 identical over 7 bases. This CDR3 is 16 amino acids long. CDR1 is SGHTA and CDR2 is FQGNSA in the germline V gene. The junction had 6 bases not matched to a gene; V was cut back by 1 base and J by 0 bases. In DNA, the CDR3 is TGTGCCAGCAGCTTAGAGGGAGGGGCTCTCTCCTACGAGCAGTACTTC. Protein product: CASSLEGGALSYEQYF.

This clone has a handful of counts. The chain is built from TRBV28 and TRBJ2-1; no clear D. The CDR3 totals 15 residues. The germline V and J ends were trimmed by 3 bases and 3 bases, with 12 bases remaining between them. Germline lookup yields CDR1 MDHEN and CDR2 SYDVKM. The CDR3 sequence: CASSLRLVFYNEQFF. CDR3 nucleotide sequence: TGTGCCAGCAGTTTGAGACTGGTATTCTACAATGAGCAGTTCTTC. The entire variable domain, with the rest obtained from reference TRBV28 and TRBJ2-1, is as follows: DVKVTQSSRYLVKRTGEKVFLECVQDMDHENMFWYRQDPGLGLRLIYFSYDVKMKEKGDIPEGYSVSREKKERFSLILESASTNQTSMYLCASSLRLVFYNEQFFGPGTRLTVL.

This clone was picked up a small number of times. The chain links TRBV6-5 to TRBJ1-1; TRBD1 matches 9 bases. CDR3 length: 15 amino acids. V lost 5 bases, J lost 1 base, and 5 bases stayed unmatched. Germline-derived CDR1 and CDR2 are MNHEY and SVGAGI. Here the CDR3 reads CASSTTGGENTEAFF. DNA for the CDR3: TGTGCCAGCAGTACGACAGGGGGTGAGAACACTGAAGCTTTCTTT.